The subject of this entry is one T cell receptor beta chain. The specificity of this receptor is unknown. No base-level quality is on record; no much larger clone is a single base apart. The CDR3 starts with the cysteine, ends with the phenylalanine, and has 14 residues. The sequence is cut down to CDR3 DNA, 42 bases in frame from base 1. V sheds 2 bases and J sheds 3 bases, leaving 8 bases between their ends. Taken from the germline V gene (reference sequence), the CDR1 and CDR2 loops are MNHEY and SMNVEV. Library method: the immunoSEQ multiplex PCR assay. The clones in this table, taken by TCRdb from immuneACCESS, are in-frame only. Not every clone is retained; where verified, under half of the shortfall comes from an unresolved V gene, and the cause of the rest is unknown. The sample yields tens of thousands of clones; around 92% were counted once. The ten largest make up about 2.8% of the sample.

The sample originates from a study of T cell changes during pregnancy in multiple sclerosis (dated by TCRdb to between 2017 and 2020). Regarding the study in general: The study examined how the T cell repertoire changed over the course of pregnancy in women with multiple sclerosis.

The sequence links TRBV27 to TRBJ1-5; no D gene is confidently identified. Specimen: peripheral blood, collected in the third trimester of pregnancy. The clonotype was recovered from a female donor in good health, enrolled as a control in a pregnancy study. The sequence in DNA is TGTGCCAGCAGTTTAGCGGCAGCCAATCAGCCCCAGCATTTT. This codes for CASSLAAANQPQHF.